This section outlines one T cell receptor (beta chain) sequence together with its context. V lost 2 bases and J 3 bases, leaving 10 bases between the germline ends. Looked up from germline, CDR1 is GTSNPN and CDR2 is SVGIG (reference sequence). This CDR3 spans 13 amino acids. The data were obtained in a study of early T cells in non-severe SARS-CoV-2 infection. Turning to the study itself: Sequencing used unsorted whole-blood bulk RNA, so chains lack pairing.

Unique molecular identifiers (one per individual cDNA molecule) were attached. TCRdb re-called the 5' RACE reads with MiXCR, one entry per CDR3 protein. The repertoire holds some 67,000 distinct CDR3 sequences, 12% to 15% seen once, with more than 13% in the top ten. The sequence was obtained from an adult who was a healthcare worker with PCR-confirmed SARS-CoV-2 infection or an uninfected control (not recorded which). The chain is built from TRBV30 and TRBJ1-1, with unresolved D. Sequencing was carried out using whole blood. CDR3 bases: TGTGCCTGGAGTTCGGGGAAGCACACTGAAGCTTTCTTT. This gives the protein CAWSSGKHTEAFF.